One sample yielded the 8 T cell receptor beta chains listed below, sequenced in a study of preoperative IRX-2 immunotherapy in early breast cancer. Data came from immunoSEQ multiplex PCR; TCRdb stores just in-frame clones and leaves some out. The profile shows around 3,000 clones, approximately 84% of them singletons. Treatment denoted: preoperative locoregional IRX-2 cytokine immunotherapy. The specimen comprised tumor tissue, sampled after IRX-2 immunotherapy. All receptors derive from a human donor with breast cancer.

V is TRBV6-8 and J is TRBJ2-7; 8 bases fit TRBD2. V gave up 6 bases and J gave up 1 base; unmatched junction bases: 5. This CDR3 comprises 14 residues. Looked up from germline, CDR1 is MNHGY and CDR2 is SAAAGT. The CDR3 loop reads CASRGLAPSYEQYF. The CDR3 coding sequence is TGTGCCAGCAGAGGACTAGCCCCTTCCTACGAGCAGTACTTC.

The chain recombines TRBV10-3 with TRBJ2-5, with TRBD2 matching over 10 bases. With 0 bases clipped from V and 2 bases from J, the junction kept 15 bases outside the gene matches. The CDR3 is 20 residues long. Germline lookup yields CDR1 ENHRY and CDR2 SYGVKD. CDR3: CAISESPGHRLAGAQETQYF. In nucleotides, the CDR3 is TGTGCCATCAGTGAGTCGCCGGGACACCGACTAGCGGGCGCTCAAGAGACCCAGTACTTC.

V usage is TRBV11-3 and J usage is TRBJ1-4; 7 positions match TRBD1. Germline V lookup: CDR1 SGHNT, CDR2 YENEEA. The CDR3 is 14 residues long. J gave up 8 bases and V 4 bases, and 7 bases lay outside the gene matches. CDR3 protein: CASSSEQGIEKLFF. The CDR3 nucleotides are TGTGCCAGCAGCTCGGAACAGGGGATCGAAAAACTGTTTTTT.

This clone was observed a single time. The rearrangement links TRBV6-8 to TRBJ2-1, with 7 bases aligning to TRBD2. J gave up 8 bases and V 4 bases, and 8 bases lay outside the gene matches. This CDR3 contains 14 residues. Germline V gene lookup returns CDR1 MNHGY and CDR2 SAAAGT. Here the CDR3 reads CASSSEREGDEQFF. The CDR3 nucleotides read TGTGCCAGCAGTTCCGAGCGGGAAGGGGATGAGCAGTTCTTC.

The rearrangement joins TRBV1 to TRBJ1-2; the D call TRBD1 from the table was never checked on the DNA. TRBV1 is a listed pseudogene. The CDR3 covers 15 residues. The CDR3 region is CASSQASGSSYGYTF. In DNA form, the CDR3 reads TGCGCCAGCAGCCAAGCTTCAGGGTCGAGCTATGGCTACACCTTC.

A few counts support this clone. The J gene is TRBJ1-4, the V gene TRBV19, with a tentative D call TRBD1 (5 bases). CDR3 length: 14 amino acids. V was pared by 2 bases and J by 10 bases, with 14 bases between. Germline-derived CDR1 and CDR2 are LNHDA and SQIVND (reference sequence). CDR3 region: CASSIKGETGKLFF. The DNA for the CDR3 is TGTGCCAGTAGTATAAAAGGGGAGACCGGAAAACTGTTTTTT. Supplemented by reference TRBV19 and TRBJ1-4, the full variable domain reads DGGITQSPKYLFRKEGQNVTLSCEQNLNHDAMYWYRQDPGQGLRLIYYSQIVNDFQKGDIAEGYSVSREKKESFPLTVTSAQKNPTAFYLCASSIKGETGKLFFGSGTQLSVL.

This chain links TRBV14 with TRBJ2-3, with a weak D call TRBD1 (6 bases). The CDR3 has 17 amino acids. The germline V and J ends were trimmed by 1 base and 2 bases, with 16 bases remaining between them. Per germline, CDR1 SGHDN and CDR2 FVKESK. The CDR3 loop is CASSQALQGRFTDTQYF. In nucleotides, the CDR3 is TGTGCCAGCAGCCAAGCGCTACAGGGTAGATTCACAGATACGCAGTATTTT. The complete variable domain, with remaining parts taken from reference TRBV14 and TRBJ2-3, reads EAGVTQFPSHSVIEKGQTVTLRCDPISGHDNLYWYRRVMGKEIKFLLHFVKESKQDESGMPNNRFLAERTGGTYSTLKVQPAELEDSGVYFCASSQALQGRFTDTQYFGPGTRLTVL.

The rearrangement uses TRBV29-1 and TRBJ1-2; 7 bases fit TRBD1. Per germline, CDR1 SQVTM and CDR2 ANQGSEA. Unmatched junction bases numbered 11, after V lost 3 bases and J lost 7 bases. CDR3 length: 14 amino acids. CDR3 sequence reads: CSVEPPDRAFGYTF. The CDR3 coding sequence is TGCAGCGTTGAGCCCCCAGACAGGGCTTTTGGCTACACCTTC. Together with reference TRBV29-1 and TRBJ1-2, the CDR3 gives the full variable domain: SAVISQKPSRDICQRGTSLTIQCQVDSQVTMMFWYRQQPGQSLTLIATANQGSEATYESGFVIDKFPISRPNLTFSTLTVSNMSPEDSSIYLCSVEPPDRAFGYTFGSGTRLTVV.